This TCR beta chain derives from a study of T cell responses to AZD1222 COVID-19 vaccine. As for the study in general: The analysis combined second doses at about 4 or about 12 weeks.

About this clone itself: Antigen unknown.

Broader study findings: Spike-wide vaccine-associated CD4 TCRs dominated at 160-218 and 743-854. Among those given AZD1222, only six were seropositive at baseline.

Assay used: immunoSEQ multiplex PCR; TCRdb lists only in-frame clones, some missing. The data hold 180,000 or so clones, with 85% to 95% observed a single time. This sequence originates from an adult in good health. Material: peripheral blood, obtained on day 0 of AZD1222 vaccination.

The CDR3 loop is CASSFQGAGYYEQYF. The CDR3 DNA follows: TGCGCCAGCAGCTTCCAGGGGGCTGGCTACTACGAGCAGTACTTC. The chain uses TRBV5-1 and TRBJ2-7; TRBD1 aligns across 8 bases. Losses at the gene ends were 2 bases for V and 3 bases for J; bases not matched to a gene: 7. The CDR3 covers 15 residues. CDR1 and CDR2 (germline): SGHRS, YFSETQ.